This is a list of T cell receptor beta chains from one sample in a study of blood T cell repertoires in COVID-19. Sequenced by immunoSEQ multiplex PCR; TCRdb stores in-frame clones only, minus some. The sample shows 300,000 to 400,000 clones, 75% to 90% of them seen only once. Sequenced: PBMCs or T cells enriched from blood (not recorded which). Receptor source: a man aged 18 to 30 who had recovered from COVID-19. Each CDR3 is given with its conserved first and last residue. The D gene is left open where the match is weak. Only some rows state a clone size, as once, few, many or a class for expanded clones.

CASSLPGQGNNEQFF TGTGCCAGCAGCTTGCCGGGACAGGGCAACAATGAGCAGTTCTTC TRBV5-4 15 TRBJ2-1 NA TRBD1
CAIKPREGADTQYF TGTGCCATCAAGCCAAGAGAGGGGGCAGATACGCAGTATTTT TRBV10-3 14 TRBJ2-3 NA NA
CASSPRLRTGPIYHEQYF TGCGCCAGCAGCCCCCGACTTCGGACAGGCCCAATCTATCACGAGCAGTACTTC TRBV5-1 18 TRBJ2-7 NA TRBD1
CSVERGTPYEQYF TGCAGCGTTGAAAGGGGTACTCCCTACGAGCAGTACTTC TRBV29-1 13 TRBJ2-7 once NA
CASSIFSPGQPQHF TGTGCCAGTAGTATTTTCAGCCCGGGTCAGCCCCAGCATTTT TRBV19 14 TRBJ1-5 once NA
CASSQGGAGGGSGELFF TGCGCCAGCAGCCAAGGTGGAGCGGGAGGAGGGTCCGGGGAGCTGTTTTTT TRBV4-1 17 TRBJ2-2 NA TRBD2
CASRAKGLANEKLFF TGCGCCAGCAGGGCTAAGGGGCTTGCTAATGAAAAACTGTTTTTT TRBV4-1 15 TRBJ1-4 many NA
CSVEPGGPTYEQYF TGCAGCGTAGAACCAGGGGGCCCAACCTACGAGCAGTACTTC TRBV29-1 14 TRBJ2-7 NA TRBD1
CASSQATGFSGNTIYF TGTGCCAGCAGCCAAGCAACAGGGTTCTCTGGAAACACCATATATTTT TRBV3-1/TRBV3-2 16 TRBJ1-3 NA NA
CASSLGTGIYEQYF TGCGCCAGCAGCTTGGGGACAGGGATCTACGAGCAGTACTTC TRBV5-1 14 TRBJ2-7 NA TRBD1
CASSFSGTFSYNEQFF TGTGCCAGCAGTTTTAGCGGAACCTTCTCCTACAATGAGCAGTTCTTC TRBV28 16 TRBJ2-1 few NA
CASSELEGNAEAFF TGTGCCAGCAGTGAATTGGAGGGGAACGCTGAAGCTTTCTTT TRBV25-1 14 TRBJ1-1 once NA